Detailed here is one T cell receptor beta chain. What it binds is not known. The sample is drawn from a study of shared clonotypes between healthy human individuals. Notes on the study in general: Some clonotypes were shared by all four sorted-subset donors, while others were not shared. The non-shared ones had lower generation probabilities than the shared ones.

The CDR3 consists of 11 residues. V lost 7 bases, J lost 5 bases, and 9 bases lay in between. CDR1 is MDHEN and CDR2 is SYDVKM in the germline V gene. Genomic DNA belonging to each subset was distributed in equal measure over several immunoSEQ plates. Profiling relied on immunoSEQ multiplex PCR, and the TCRdb table lists in-frame clones only, not all of them. There are around 200,000 clones in the sample; 60% to 75% occur only once, and more than 9% lies in the top ten. The V gene is TRBV28, the J gene TRBJ2-7; maybe TRBD1 (5 bases). Material: memory CD4+ T cells sorted from blood. The subset here: CD45RA-negative fraction. This sequence was found in a man younger than 45 in good health. In DNA form, the CDR3 reads TGTGCCAGCACTGGCAGGGACGAGCAGTACTTC. Translated, it gives CASTGRDEQYF.